This TCR beta chain comes out of a study of CD8+ T cells in alopecia areata. Study-wide background: Severity was scored as percentage of affected scalp area in treated patients. Study results and caveats: Scalp specimens additionally yield sequences from normal skin's resident alphabeta T cells. The study found TCR sharing across patients less clear than in mice, possibly for HLA reasons. Especially in alopecia totalis/universalis, lesional scalp showed greater clonality than normal scalp did.

Regarding treatment: oral pan-JAK inhibitor, 5-10 mg twice daily. Germline CDR1 is MNHNY and CDR2 is SVGAGI (reference sequence). V shed 6 bases and J 6 bases; nucleotides not matched to a gene: 8. The CDR3 runs 15 residues. This clone was recorded at least ten times. Its specificity is unknown. cDNA prepared by RNA extraction and subsequent reverse transcription served as the template for sequencing. Here immunoSEQ multiplex PCR was the method, and the copy in TCRdb shows in-frame clones only, minus some. The sample yields fewer than 250,000 clones, more than 30% seen once. The TCR was taken from a human donor with alopecia areata. This chain joins TRBV6-6 and TRBJ2-6; 7 nucleotides align to TRBD1. Specimen: CD4+ T cells sorted from blood, collected between weeks 30 and 35, from a patient treated with tofacitinib. The DNA for the CDR3 is TGTGCCAGCAGGACAGGGCCCCTGGTGGCCAACGTCCTGACTTTC. Translated: CASRTGPLVANVLTF.